This T cell receptor beta chain originates from a study of shared clonotypes between healthy human individuals. Profiled with immunoSEQ multiplex PCR; TCRdb holds only in-frame clones, not every one. The sample lists about 500,000 clones, roughly four fifths occurring once. Study-level points and caveats: Few donors limited the genetic and exposure-history diversity represented. An anticipated effect of sequencing depth on clonotype sharing among donors was recognized.

In germline, CDR1 is SGHVS, CDR2 FNYEAQ. The CDR3 consists of 14 residues. Trimming took 3 bases from V and 0 from J, leaving 9 bases between them. About this clone itself: The antigen remains unidentified.

The TCR sequence derives from a woman aged 40 to 50 in good health. Some clones in this sample may be carry-over from other donors' samples. The chain recombines TRBV7-6 with TRBJ2-7, with D perhaps matching TRBD1 or TRBD2 (5 bases each). The sample was PBMCs. The CDR3 sequence is CASSFRDGSYEQYF. CDR3 sequence (DNA): TGTGCCAGCAGCTTCCGGGACGGCTCCTACGAGCAGTACTTC.